The present entry profiles one TCR beta chain with its context. No antigen is known for it. Unmatched junction bases numbered 11, after V lost 7 bases and J lost 5 bases. The CDR3 is made up of 16 amino acids. In germline, CDR1 is MNHNS, CDR2 SASEGT. The sample originates from a study of T-cell memory formation after mild COVID-19. Study in general: Clustering of TCRs was largely donor specific. Study findings and constraints: Certain responding clones were present in pre-infection memory, suggesting participation of cross-reactive memory. Nothing showed for sure that second-wave clones peaking on day 37 were SARS-CoV-2 specific.

Sample barcodes and UMIs were carried by the TCR alpha and TCR beta cDNA libraries that 5'RACE generated with constant-segment primers. TCRdb itself ran the 5' RACE reads through MiXCR, one entry per CDR3 protein. Of about 340,000 distinct CDR3 sequences detected, around 14% appear once; the ten largest clones hold around a fifth. The sequenced material came from PBMCs or a T cell subset sorted from them (not recorded which). The receptor comes from a man aged 18 to 29 who had mild COVID-19 (a few samples of this study predate the infection). Cell type and time point are not known. The V gene is TRBV6-1, the J gene TRBJ2-1, with TRBD2 identical over 10 bases. Here the CDR3 DNA reads TGTGCCAGCATGCCTAGCGGGGGCCCCAAGGACAATGAGCAGTTCTTC. Translated: CASMPSGGPKDNEQFF.